This T cell receptor beta chain stems from a study of T cells in Graves' hyperthyroidism and ophthalmopathy. Study results and limitations: In simple terms, a model built on 13 V-J features told ophthalmopathy apart from stable hyperthyroidism.

This clonotype was seen at least ten times. What it recognizes is unknown. Patients with uncontrolled infections, other autoimmune diseases, pregnancy or lactation were excluded. There were TCR beta CDR3 regions amplified from RNA transcripts. Researchers ran a first-round RT-PCR on the TCR CDR3 using the HTBI primer set. MiXCR was run by TCRdb on the multiplex PCR reads, yielding one entry per CDR3 protein. Here the sample spans about 420,000 distinct CDR3 sequences, roughly 13% being singletons. Specimen: blood. The receptor was derived from a young woman with Graves' hyperthyroidism.

CDR3 DNA: TGTGCCAGCAGCCAAGGGGGACAGGGGATTATTTCGCAGGAGCAGTACTTC. Protein product: CASSQGGQGIISQEQYF. The V and J genes are TRBV3-1 and TRBJ2-7; 10 nucleotides line up with TRBD1. CDR1 is LGHDT and CDR2 is YNNKEL in the germline V gene (reference sequence). The CDR3 sequence is 17 residues long. J was trimmed by 7 bases and V by 1 base; bases with no gene match: 13.